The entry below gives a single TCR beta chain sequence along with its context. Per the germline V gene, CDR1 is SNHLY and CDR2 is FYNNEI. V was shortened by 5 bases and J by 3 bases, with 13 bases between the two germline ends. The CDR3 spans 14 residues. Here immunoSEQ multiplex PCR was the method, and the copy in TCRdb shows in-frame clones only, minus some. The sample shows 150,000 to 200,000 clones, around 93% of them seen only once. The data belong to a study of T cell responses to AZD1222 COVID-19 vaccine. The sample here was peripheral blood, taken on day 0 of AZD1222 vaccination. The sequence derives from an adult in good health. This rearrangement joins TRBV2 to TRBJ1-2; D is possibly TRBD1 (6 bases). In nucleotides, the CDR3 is TGTGCCAGCAGTTTCGGGACAAGTTACTATGGCTACACCTTC. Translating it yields CASSFGTSYYGYTF.